The clone carrying this T cell receptor (beta chain) appeared a single time. No antigen is known for it. Amplification of TCR beta CDR3 regions was performed using RNA transcripts as template. The HTBI primer set drove a first-round RT-PCR of the TCR CDR3. TCRdb redid the calling of the multiplex PCR reads with MiXCR, one entry per CDR3 protein. The repertoire holds 500,000 to 600,000 distinct CDR3 sequences, just over 45% seen once, with 7.5% to 8.5% in the top ten. This CDR3 spans 17 amino acids. The V gene's germline CDR1 is SEHNR and CDR2 FQNEAQ (reference sequence). With 5 bases removed from V and 3 bases from J, the gap between germline ends came to 19 bases. This specimen comes from a study of T cells in Graves' hyperthyroidism and ophthalmopathy. Whole-study results and caveats: Researchers report that a 13 V-J model separated ophthalmopathy from stable hyperthyroidism.

The chain combines TRBV7-9 with TRBJ1-4, with D possibly matching TRBD1 (6 bases). The sequenced sample consisted of peripheral blood or thyroid tissue (not recorded which). This TCR was recovered from a woman under 30 with Graves' hyperthyroidism. CDR3 DNA: TGTGCCAGCAGCCAGCGCGGCAGGGGCTGGGCTAATGAAAAACTGTTTTTT. This codes for CASSQRGRGWANEKLFF. The whole variable domain, filled in from reference TRBV7-9 and TRBJ1-4, reads DTGVSQNPRHKITKRGQNVTFRCDPISEHNRLYWYRQTLGQGPEFLTYFQNEAQLEKSRLLSDRFSAERPKGSFSTLEIQRTEQGDSAMYLCASSQRGRGWANEKLFFGSGTQLSVL.